Presented here are 24 T cell receptor beta chains from one specimen sequenced in a study of OX40 agonist ivuxolimab in advanced cancers. Method: immunoSEQ multiplex PCR; TCRdb's copy keeps in-frame clones and lacks some. The sample comprises 70,000 to 95,000 clones, around 86% of which are singletons, and around 5.9% rests with the top ten. Sequencing used CD4+ or CD8+ T cells sorted from blood, obtained in a trial of the OX40 agonist ivuxolimab. The receptors stem from an adult with an advanced solid tumor such as melanoma, head and neck, liver or kidney cancer.

J is TRBJ2-5 and V is TRBV12-2. The J call is uncertain, as TRBJ2-7 better fits the DNA end. TRBV12-2 is a known pseudogene. This CDR3 is 13 amino acids long. DNA of the CDR3: TGTGCAAGTCGCTTCCCAAGGCCCTACGAGCAGTACTTC. This sequence encodes CASRFPRPYEQYF.

The gene calls are TRBV5-1 and TRBJ2-3, with 10 positions matching TRBD2. The CDR3 spans 16 residues. Per the germline V gene, CDR1 is SGHRS and CDR2 is YFSETQ. J lost 4 bases, V lost 2 bases, and 7 bases had no gene match. CDR3 sequence reads: CASSLISGGQADTQYF. As DNA, the CDR3 is TGCGCCAGCAGCTTAATTAGCGGGGGGCAGGCAGATACGCAGTATTTT. Supplemented by reference TRBV5-1 and TRBJ2-3, the full variable domain reads KAGVTQTPRYLIKTRGQQVTLSCSPISGHRSVSWYQQTPGQGLQFLFEYFSETQRNKGNFPGRFSGRQFSNSRSEMNVSTLELGDSALYLCASSLISGGQADTQYFGPGTRLTVL.

The rearrangement links TRBV10-1 to TRBJ1-6, with no clear D. Germline assignment: CDR1 WNHNN and CDR2 SYGVQD (reference sequence). Trimming removed 6 bases at V and 10 bases at J, with 13 bases between. The CDR3 runs 13 residues. CDR3 residues: CASSPGPGSPLHF. The CDR3 region has the DNA TGCGCCAGCAGCCCCGGCCCGGGGTCACCCCTCCACTTT.

CDR3 coding DNA: TGTGCCAGCAGTTCTTCAGTGTACGAGCAGTACTTC. As protein: CASSSSVYEQYF. V is TRBV28 and J is TRBJ2-7; D ambiguous. The V gene lost 4 bases and the J gene lost 4 bases, with 8 bases spanning the gap. Germline-derived CDR1 and CDR2 are MDHEN and SYDVKM. The CDR3 extends over 12 amino acids.

The gene calls are TRBV18 and TRBJ1-1; D unclear. Germline V lookup: CDR1 KGHSH, CDR2 LQKENI. This CDR3 has 15 residues. The ends were cut back, 2 bases at V and 0 bases at J, with 10 bases in the middle. CDR3 region: CASSPLDLMNTEAFF. CDR3 nucleotides: TGTGCCAGCTCACCATTGGACCTCATGAACACTGAAGCTTTCTTT.

The chain combines TRBV28 with TRBJ2-7; 13 bases fit TRBD2. The V and J ends lost 6 bases and 4 bases, in that order; junction bases with no gene match: 12. The germline gives CDR1 MDHEN, CDR2 SYDVKM. This CDR3 is 17 amino acids long. CDR3 coding DNA: TGTGCCAGCAGCCGCAGGGGACTAGCGGGACTTATATACGAGCAGTACTTC. It translates to CASSRRGLAGLIYEQYF. Using reference TRBV28 and TRBJ2-7 for the parts outside the CDR3, the full variable domain is DVKVTQSSRYLVKRTGEKVFLECVQDMDHENMFWYRQDPGLGLRLIYFSYDVKMKEKGDIPEGYSVSREKKERFSLILESASTNQTSMYLCASSRRGLAGLIYEQYFGPGTRLTVT.

The chain couples TRBV2 to TRBJ1-4; TRBD1 might be the D (5 bases). The CDR3 loop spans 17 amino acids. The germline CDR1 and CDR2 sequences are SNHLY and FYNNEI. Trimming stripped 4 bases from V and 1 base from J, with 16 bases between. CDR3: CASSARAVLGTNEKLFF. The CDR3 nucleotides read TGTGCCAGCAGTGCCAGGGCCGTTTTAGGAACTAATGAAAAACTGTTTTTT.

V gene TRBV4-1 combines with J gene TRBJ2-3; D is unclear. Germline V CDR1 and CDR2: MGHRA, YSYEKL. The CDR3 sequence is 13 residues long. V was pared by 4 bases and J by 4 bases, with 9 bases between. In DNA form, the CDR3 reads TGCGCCAGCAGCCGAAATGTGGCAGATACGCAGTATTTT. It specifies CASSRNVADTQYF.

The table lists this clone with a count of one. The gene calls are TRBV2 and TRBJ2-1; 10 bases map to TRBD1. This CDR3 has 15 amino acids. Trimming at V came to 5 bases and at J to 6 bases, leaving 7 bases not matched to a gene. Germline CDR1 and CDR2: SNHLY and FYNNEI. As DNA, the CDR3 is TGTGCCAGCAGTTTTCGACAGGGGGCTGGCAATGAGCAGTTCTTC. This codes for CASSFRQGAGNEQFF.

The V gene is TRBV30, the J gene TRBJ2-6, with D possibly matching TRBD2 (6 bases). The CDR3 length is 19 residues. V gave up 8 bases and J gave up 0 bases, with 26 bases separating them. The germline gives CDR1 GTSNPN, CDR2 SVGIG (reference sequence). CDR3 sequence: CARLSRASETYSGANVLTF. CDR3 nucleotides: TGTGCCAGACTTTCCAGGGCTAGCGAAACGTACTCTGGGGCCAACGTCCTGACTTTC.

The V and J genes are TRBV6-1 and TRBJ1-5; a possible D gene is TRBD1 (5 bases). In germline, CDR1 is MNHNS, CDR2 SASEGT. The CDR3 contains 14 residues. Trimming took off 10 bases at V and 0 bases at J, with 13 bases between the two ends. The CDR3 nucleotides are TGTGCCACCAGACAGACCCATAGCAATCAGCCCCAGCATTTT. Its protein is CATRQTHSNQPQHF.

CDR3 residues: CASSASGFNQPQHF. The CDR3 bases are TGTGCCAGTAGTGCGTCGGGGTTCAATCAGCCCCAGCATTTT. This chain links TRBV19 with TRBJ1-5; D uncertain. Looked up from germline, CDR1 is LNHDA and CDR2 is SQIVND (reference sequence). V gave up 5 bases and J gave up 3 bases, with 11 bases separating them. The CDR3 totals 14 residues. The whole variable domain, remainder taken from reference TRBV19 and TRBJ1-5, is DGGITQSPKYLFRKEGQNVTLSCEQNLNHDAMYWYRQDPGQGLRLIYYSQIVNDFQKGDIAEGYSVSREKKESFPLTVTSAQKNPTAFYLCASSASGFNQPQHFGDGTRLSIL.

This rearrangement joins TRBV28 to TRBJ2-3, with 14 bases lining up with TRBD2. In germline, CDR1 is MDHEN, CDR2 SYDVKM. V gave up 5 bases and J gave up 4 bases; unmatched junction bases: 8. The CDR3 sequence is 17 residues long. In nucleotides, the CDR3 is TGTGCCAGCAGTCCCCCGAGACTAGCGGGAGGGCCAGATACGCAGTATTTT. Protein sequence: CASSPPRLAGGPDTQYF.

This chain uses TRBV9 with TRBJ1-6, with 8 positions matching TRBD1. Trimming removed 4 bases from V and 7 bases from J; junction bases left unmatched: 7. This CDR3 region has 15 residues. Per the germline V gene, CDR1 is SGDLS and CDR2 is YYNGEE. CDR3 region: CASSLMTGANSPLHF. CDR3 in DNA: TGTGCCAGCAGCCTTATGACAGGGGCGAATTCACCCCTCCACTTT.

The J gene is TRBJ2-7, the V gene TRBV10-3; D not resolved. Trimming took off 2 bases at V and 0 bases at J, with 8 bases between the two ends. The CDR3 contains 14 residues. Germline V gene data show CDR1 as ENHRY and CDR2 as SYGVKD. Here the CDR3 reads CAISERLGSYEQYF. DNA of the CDR3: TGTGCCATCAGTGAGAGGCTAGGCTCCTACGAGCAGTACTTC.

The rearrangement joins TRBV7-2 to TRBJ2-7, with TRBD2 matching over 9 bases. V lost 3 bases to trimming and J lost 4 bases; unmatched junction nucleotides: 10. The CDR3 is made up of 16 amino acids. Germline loops: CDR1 SGHTA, CDR2 FQGNSA. Here the CDR3 reads CASSFRIAGDGYEQYF. The CDR3 DNA reads TGTGCCAGCAGCTTTAGAATAGCGGGAGACGGTTACGAGCAGTACTTC.

This CDR3 is CASSLGQRQWAFF. CDR3 nucleotides: TGTGCCAGCAGCTTAGGGCAGAGACAGTGGGCTTTCTTT. This chain joins TRBV7-2 and TRBJ1-1; possibly TRBD1 for D (5 bases). CDR1 SGHTA and CDR2 FQGNSA come from the germline V gene. The V gene lost 1 base and the J gene lost 11 bases, with 14 bases spanning the gap. The length of the CDR3 is 13 residues.

This chain links TRBV11-1 with TRBJ2-7; D may match TRBD1 or TRBD2 (6 bases each). Germline V CDR1 and CDR2: SGHAT, FQDESV (reference sequence). CDR3 length equals 17 residues. The V end lost 3 bases, the J end lost 3 bases, and 21 bases lay between the germline ends. DNA for the CDR3: TGTGCCAGCAGCTTTCTACTTGGGGGGCCAGATAGCTACGAGCAGTACTTC. Translation: CASSFLLGGPDSYEQYF.

V and J are TRBV9 and TRBJ1-4; D is undetermined. Germline V gives CDR1 SGDLS, CDR2 YYNGEE. CDR3 length: 13 residues. Trimming stripped 4 bases from V and 0 bases from J, with 4 bases between. The CDR3 DNA is TGTGCCAGCAGCACCACAACTAATGAAAAACTGTTTTTT. Encoded protein: CASSTTTNEKLFF.

This rearrangement joins TRBV19 to TRBJ1-2; tentatively, D is TRBD1 (5 bases). Germline V gene sequence: CDR1 LNHDA, CDR2 SQIVND (reference sequence). This CDR3 spans 13 amino acids. V gave up 2 bases and J gave up 7 bases, with 11 bases separating them. For the CDR3, the DNA is TGTGCCAGTAGTATATCCCAGGGAGCTGGCTACACCTTC. Protein sequence: CASSISQGAGYTF. The whole variable domain, remainder taken from reference TRBV19 and TRBJ1-2, is DGGITQSPKYLFRKEGQNVTLSCEQNLNHDAMYWYRQDPGQGLRLIYYSQIVNDFQKGDIAEGYSVSREKKESFPLTVTSAQKNPTAFYLCASSISQGAGYTFGSGTRLTVV.

The chain recombines TRBV29-1 with TRBJ1-2; D is unresolved. The CDR3 spans 13 residues. Germline V lookup: CDR1 SQVTM, CDR2 ANQGSEA. Deletions cut 4 bases from V and 0 bases from J, with 9 bases between. The CDR3 loop reads CSVGGLANYGYTF. Here the CDR3 DNA reads TGCAGCGTTGGAGGGCTAGCTAACTATGGCTACACCTTC. The full variable domain, completed using reference TRBV29-1 and TRBJ1-2, is SAVISQKPSRDICQRGTSLTIQCQVDSQVTMMFWYRQQPGQSLTLIATANQGSEATYESGFVIDKFPISRPNLTFSTLTVSNMSPEDSSIYLCSVGGLANYGYTFGSGTRLTVV.

This clone was seen just once. The CDR3 reads CASSLGGVNNEQFF. The CDR3, as DNA: TGTGCCAGCAGCTTAGGCGGGGTGAACAATGAGCAGTTCTTC. The rearrangement joins TRBV11-3 to TRBJ2-1; weak D call: TRBD2 (6 bases). V was shortened by 1 base and J by 5 bases, with 9 bases between the two germline ends. Germline V lookup: CDR1 SGHNT, CDR2 YENEEA. The CDR3 is 14 amino acids.

The rearrangement links TRBV7-2 to TRBJ2-7; 8 bases agree with TRBD2. Germline CDR1 reads SGHTA; CDR2 reads FQGNSA. Germline trimming cut 3 bases from V and 3 bases from J; bases unmatched to any gene: 4. CDR3 length: 14 residues. The DNA for the CDR3 is TGTGCCAGCAGCTTCCGGGGGGGACGCTACGAGCAGTACTTC. Translating it yields CASSFRGGRYEQYF.

The V and J genes are TRBV10-3 and TRBJ1-5; D uncertain. CDR3 length equals 14 residues. V lost 5 bases and J 5 bases, leaving 13 bases between the germline ends. CDR1 and CDR2 (germline): ENHRY, SYGVKD. The CDR3 nucleotides read TGTGCCATCAGTAAAACTTCGACCGATCAGCCCCAGCATTTT. Translation gives CAISKTSTDQPQHF.